The rows below give T cell receptor beta chains drawn from one sample of a study of T cells in Graves' hyperthyroidism and ophthalmopathy. One entry per CDR3 protein results from TCRdb running MiXCR on the multiplex PCR reads. The table shows over 400,000 distinct CDR3 sequences, with 22% occurring only once. Sequencing was done on a sample of blood. The receptor set was obtained from a woman aged 65 to 85 with Graves' ophthalmopathy. Each CDR3 is given with its conserved first and last residue. D genes are given only for firm matches. Expanded clones are given a class, and other clones once, few, many or no size at all.

J	D	size	V	CDR3	DNA
TRBJ2-1	TRBD2	NA	TRBV10-3	CAISELAGSYNEQFF	TGTGCCATCAGTGAACTAGCGGGCTCCTACAATGAGCAGTTCTTC
TRBJ2-1	TRBD1	once	TRBV6-2/TRBV6-3	CASTGTAGAEQFF	TGTGCCAGCACGGGGACAGCCGGGGCTGAGCAGTTCTTC
TRBJ2-3	NA	NA	TRBV6-1	CASTAGLGIPTDTQYF	TGTGCCAGCACAGCAGGGTTAGGGATCCCAACAGATACGCAGTATTTT
TRBJ2-2	TRBD2	NA	TRBV6-6	CASSYVAGDPNTGELFF	TGTGCCAGCAGTTACGTAGCGGGAGACCCGAACACCGGGGAGCTGTTTTTT
TRBJ1-1	TRBD1	NA	TRBV20-1	CSARSAGGYAEAFF	TGCAGTGCTAGATCGGCAGGGGGCTACGCTGAAGCTTTCTTT
TRBJ1-1	TRBD1	many	TRBV2	CASILDRGALNTEAFF	TGTGCCAGCATTTTAGACAGGGGGGCGCTGAACACTGAAGCTTTCTTT
TRBJ2-2	NA	NA	TRBV6-1	CASRTGHTNTGELFF	TGTGCCAGCAGAACGGGACACACGAACACCGGGGAGCTGTTTTTT
TRBJ2-1	NA	NA	TRBV28	CASTFGRTSAYNEQFF	TGTGCCAGCACCTTTGGTAGGACTTCGGCCTACAATGAGCAGTTCTTC
TRBJ1-6	TRBD1	NA	TRBV7-9	CASSSGTGTSPLHF	TGTGCCAGCAGCTCCGGGACAGGGACGTCACCCCTCCACTTT
TRBJ1-6	NA	few	TRBV2	CASSVMAVEVNSPLHF	TGTGCCAGCAGTGTCATGGCGGTTGAGGTCAATTCACCCCTCCACTTT
TRBJ2-7	TRBD2	many	TRBV27	CASSRIRGGSPYEQYF	TGTGCCAGCAGCCGGATCCGGGGCGGGAGCCCCTACGAGCAGTACTTC